Listed here are 10 T cell receptor beta chains from one sample, sequenced in a study of Ad26.COV2.S vaccination and SARS-CoV-2 variants. The treatment: 19 received Ad26.COV2.S at low or high dose, single or two shots; several received placebo; per-sample allocation not given. Sampling occurred on day 63 after the first vaccine or placebo injection. Assay: immunoSEQ multiplex PCR; the TCRdb copy retains only in-frame clones and omits some. The sample includes about 680,000 clones, roughly 90% of them seen just once. The input for sequencing was peripheral blood, taken in a trial of Ad26.COV2.S vaccine versus placebo. Receptors were obtained from a person aged 18-65 years who received the Ad26.COV2.S COVID-19 vaccine or a placebo.

This sequence joins TRBV19 and TRBJ1-2; possible D gene TRBD1, 6 bases. Germline values: CDR1 LNHDA, CDR2 SQIVND (reference sequence). The CDR3 has 16 residues. Between the trimmed V and J ends, which lost 4 bases and 7 bases, there was a span of 22 bases. CDR3 residues: CASSKPGTKRVAGYTF. The CDR3 region has the DNA TGTGCCAGTAGTAAACCCGGGACAAAGAGAGTTGCTGGCTACACCTTC. Complete variable domain (other parts from reference TRBV19 and TRBJ1-2): DGGITQSPKYLFRKEGQNVTLSCEQNLNHDAMYWYRQDPGQGLRLIYYSQIVNDFQKGDIAEGYSVSREKKESFPLTVTSAQKNPTAFYLCASSKPGTKRVAGYTFGSGTRLTVV.

The chain is built from TRBV11-2 and TRBJ2-1, with 13 bases matching TRBD2. Trimming at V came to 6 bases and at J to 8 bases, leaving 10 bases not matched to a gene. The V gene's germline CDR1 is SGHAT and CDR2 FQNNGV. This CDR3 has 16 residues. CDR3 amino acids: CASSIMGLAGNYEQFF. CDR3 in DNA: TGTGCCAGCAGTATTATGGGACTAGCGGGAAACTATGAGCAGTTCTTC.

The chain joins TRBV7-3 to TRBJ2-1, with no clear D. Trimming left V 3 bases short and J 4 bases short, with 7 bases between. The CDR3 is 13 amino acids. Germline V gene lookup returns CDR1 SGHTA and CDR2 FQGTGA. CDR3 sequence: CASSLTGYNEQFF. The CDR3 DNA is TGTGCCAGCAGCTTGACGGGTTACAATGAGCAGTTCTTC.

The gene calls are TRBV5-1 and TRBJ2-1; perhaps D is TRBD1 or TRBD2 (5 bases each). The CDR3 extends over 18 amino acids. The V and J ends lost 0 bases and 4 bases respectively, with 20 bases between them. CDR1 and CDR2 from the germline V gene are SGHRS and YFSETQ. The CDR3 DNA is TGCGCCAGCAGCTTGGGGGCGGCCGGGGCGGTCCAGTACAATGAGCAGTTCTTC. It encodes CASSLGAAGAVQYNEQFF. The complete variable domain, with remaining parts taken from reference TRBV5-1 and TRBJ2-1, reads KAGVTQTPRYLIKTRGQQVTLSCSPISGHRSVSWYQQTPGQGLQFLFEYFSETQRNKGNFPGRFSGRQFSNSRSEMNVSTLELGDSALYLCASSLGAAGAVQYNEQFFGPGTRLTVL.

This clone was counted once. The chain carries TRBV18 and TRBJ2-7; 9 bases are a match to TRBD1. Germline V lookup: CDR1 KGHSH, CDR2 LQKENI. The CDR3 sequence is 16 residues long. Trimming took 1 base from V and 6 from J; bases not matched to a gene: 10. CDR3 sequence: CASSPQDRGKGSEQYF. CDR3 sequence (DNA): TGTGCCAGCTCACCACAGGACAGGGGTAAGGGGAGCGAGCAGTACTTC.

CDR3: CSFTNSYEQYF. For the CDR3, the DNA is TGCAGTTTCACAAACTCCTACGAGCAGTACTTC. V usage is TRBV20-1 and J usage is TRBJ2-7; D gene unclear. The CDR3 has 11 amino acids. Trimming stripped 8 bases from V and 0 bases from J, with 8 bases between. Germline V CDR1 and CDR2: DFQATT, SNEGSKA (reference sequence).

CDR3 nucleotides: TGCGCCAGCAGCCAAGCCCTACAGGGTATCGTCTATGGCTACACCTTC. Amino acid sequence: CASSQALQGIVYGYTF. The chain combines TRBV4-3 with TRBJ1-2; TRBD1 might be the D (6 bases). Trimming left V 1 base short and J 4 bases short, with 16 bases between. Germline V gene sequence: CDR1 LGHNA, CDR2 YSLEER. This CDR3 region has 16 residues.

The gene calls are TRBV6-5 and TRBJ1-1; D possibly corresponds to TRBD1 (5 bases). Germline CDR1 MNHEY, CDR2 SVGAGI. The CDR3 is made up of 14 amino acids. V lost 6 bases to trimming and J lost 5 bases, with 16 bases between them. In DNA form, the CDR3 reads TGTGCCAGCAGCCAGCCCGGGGGTTGGACTGAAGCTTTCTTT. Translation gives CASSQPGGWTEAFF.

The chain recombines TRBV27 with TRBJ1-2, with 7 bases lining up with TRBD1. The CDR3 sequence is 16 residues long. Germline assignment: CDR1 MNHEY and CDR2 SMNVEV (reference sequence). Trimming removed 5 bases from V and 2 bases from J; junction bases left unmatched: 11. The CDR3 loop reads CASSRGGVLKNYGYTF. The CDR3 DNA follows: TGTGCCAGCAGTAGAGGGGGCGTACTGAAAAACTATGGCTACACCTTC.

For this clone: A far larger clone lies a single base away; this is likely a read error. The chain joins TRBV28 to TRBJ2-7; no reliable D call. With 3 bases removed from V and 0 bases from J, the gap between germline ends came to 0 bases. CDR3 length equals 11 residues. The germline V gene has CDR1 MDHEN and CDR2 SYDVKM. This CDR3 is CASSFSYEQYF. In DNA, the CDR3 is TGTGCCAGCAGTTTCTCCTACGAGCAGTACTTC.